This record looks at one T cell receptor beta chain sequence and its context. Its antigen remains unknown. This sample was taken from a study of cytomegalovirus exposure and HLA in healthy donors. In the study overall: Among 350 to 500 genotyped donors, roughly 81% fell in the Caucasian-associated ancestry cluster.

Findings and limits, study-wide: An apparent linkage of common viral pathogens to several of the most significant clusters emerged in a later analysis. Published work reported that the classifier diagnosed cytomegalovirus status with high specificity and sensitivity.

V was trimmed by 4 bases and J by 1 base, leaving 17 bases between them. The CDR3 is made up of 18 amino acids. Germline loops: CDR1 SGHVS, CDR2 FQNEAQ. The PCR employed 60 Vbeta primers together with 13 Jbeta primers. TCRdb's table, derived via immunoSEQ multiplex PCR, lists solely in-frame clones and lacks some. The sample carries over 95,000 clones, about 70% recorded once. The rearrangement uses TRBV7-8 and TRBJ2-6; no firm D call. This TCR was sampled from a middle-aged woman in good health and CMV-seropositive. Sequences were obtained from PBMCs. CDR3 residues: CASSSGWALQSGANVLTF. CDR3 sequence (DNA): TGTGCCAGCAGCTCTGGATGGGCTTTGCAATCTGGGGCCAACGTCCTGACTTTC.